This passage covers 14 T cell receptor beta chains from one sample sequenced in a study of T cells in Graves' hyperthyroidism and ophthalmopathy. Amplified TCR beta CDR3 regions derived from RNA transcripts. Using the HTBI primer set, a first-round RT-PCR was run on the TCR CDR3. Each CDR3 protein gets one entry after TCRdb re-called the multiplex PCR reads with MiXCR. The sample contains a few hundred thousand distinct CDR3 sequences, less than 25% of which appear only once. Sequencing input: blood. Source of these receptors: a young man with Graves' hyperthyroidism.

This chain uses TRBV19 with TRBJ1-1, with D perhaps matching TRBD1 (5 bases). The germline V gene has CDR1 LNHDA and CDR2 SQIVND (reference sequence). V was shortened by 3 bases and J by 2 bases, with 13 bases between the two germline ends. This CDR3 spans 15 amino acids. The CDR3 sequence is CASSIWGRANTEAFF. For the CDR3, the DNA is TGTGCCAGTAGTATCTGGGGCCGCGCCAACACTGAAGCTTTCTTT. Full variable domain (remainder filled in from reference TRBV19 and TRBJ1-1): DGGITQSPKYLFRKEGQNVTLSCEQNLNHDAMYWYRQDPGQGLRLIYYSQIVNDFQKGDIAEGYSVSREKKESFPLTVTSAQKNPTAFYLCASSIWGRANTEAFFGQGTRLTVV.

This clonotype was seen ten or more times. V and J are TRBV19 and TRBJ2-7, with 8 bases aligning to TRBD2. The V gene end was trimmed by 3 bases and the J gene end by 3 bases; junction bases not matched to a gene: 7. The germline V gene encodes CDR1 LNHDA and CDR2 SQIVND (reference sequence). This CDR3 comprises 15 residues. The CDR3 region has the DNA TGTGCCAGTAGTATGTCAGCGGGGGACTACTACGAGCAGTACTTC. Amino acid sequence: CASSMSAGDYYEQYF.

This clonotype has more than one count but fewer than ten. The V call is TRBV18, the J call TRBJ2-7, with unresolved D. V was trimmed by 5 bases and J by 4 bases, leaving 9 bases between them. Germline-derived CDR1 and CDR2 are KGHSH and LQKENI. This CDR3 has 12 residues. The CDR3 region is CASSSESYEQYF. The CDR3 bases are TGTGCCAGCTCATCCGAGAGTTACGAGCAGTACTTC.

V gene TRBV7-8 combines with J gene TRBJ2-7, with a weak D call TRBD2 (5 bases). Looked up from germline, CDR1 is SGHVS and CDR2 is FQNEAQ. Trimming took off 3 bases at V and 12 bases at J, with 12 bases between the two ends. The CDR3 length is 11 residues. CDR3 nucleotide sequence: TGTGCCAGCAGCTTGGCGGGCTTTGGGTACTTC. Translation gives CASSLAGFGYF.

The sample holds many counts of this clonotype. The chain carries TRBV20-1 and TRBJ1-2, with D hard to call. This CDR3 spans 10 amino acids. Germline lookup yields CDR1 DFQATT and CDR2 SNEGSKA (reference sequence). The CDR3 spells CSGSGGGYTF. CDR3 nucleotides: TGCAGCGGGAGTGGAGGAGGCTACACCTTC.

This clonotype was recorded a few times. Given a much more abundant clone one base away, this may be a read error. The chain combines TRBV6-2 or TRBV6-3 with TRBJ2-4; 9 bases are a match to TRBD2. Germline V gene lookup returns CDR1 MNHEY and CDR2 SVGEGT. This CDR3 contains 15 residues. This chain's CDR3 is CASSAGGVAKNIKYF. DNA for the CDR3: TGTGCCAGCAGTGCGGGGGGGGTAGCCAAAAACATTAAGTACTTC.

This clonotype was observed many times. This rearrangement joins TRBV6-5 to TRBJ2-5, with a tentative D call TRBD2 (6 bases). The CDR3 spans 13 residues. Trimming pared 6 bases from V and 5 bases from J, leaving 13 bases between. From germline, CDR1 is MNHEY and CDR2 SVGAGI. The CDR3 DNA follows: TGTGCCAGCAGATCCGGGAGCGCGGAGACCCAGTACTTC. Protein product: CASRSGSAETQYF.

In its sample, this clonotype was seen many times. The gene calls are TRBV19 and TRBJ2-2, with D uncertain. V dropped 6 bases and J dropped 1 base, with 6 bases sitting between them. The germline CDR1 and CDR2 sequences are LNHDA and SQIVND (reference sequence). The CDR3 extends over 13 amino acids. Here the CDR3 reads CASSRLNTGELFF. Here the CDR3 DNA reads TGTGCCAGTAGCCGTTTGAACACCGGGGAGCTGTTTTTT. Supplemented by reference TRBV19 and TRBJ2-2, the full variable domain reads DGGITQSPKYLFRKEGQNVTLSCEQNLNHDAMYWYRQDPGQGLRLIYYSQIVNDFQKGDIAEGYSVSREKKESFPLTVTSAQKNPTAFYLCASSRLNTGELFFGEGSRLTVL.

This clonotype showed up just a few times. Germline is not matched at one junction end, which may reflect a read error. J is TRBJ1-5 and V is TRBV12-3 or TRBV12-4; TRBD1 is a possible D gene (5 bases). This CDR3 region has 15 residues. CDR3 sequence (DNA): TGTGCTAGCAGTTTTCAGGGTCAGAGCAATCAGCCCCAGCATTTT. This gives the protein CASSFQGQSNQPQHF.

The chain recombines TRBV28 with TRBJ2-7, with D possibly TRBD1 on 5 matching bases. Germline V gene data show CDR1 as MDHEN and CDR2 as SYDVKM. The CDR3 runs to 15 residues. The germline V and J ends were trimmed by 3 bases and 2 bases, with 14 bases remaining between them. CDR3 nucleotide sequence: TGTGCCAGCAGTTTCCCTTGGGGCGGTACCTACGAGCAGTACTTC. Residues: CASSFPWGGTYEQYF.

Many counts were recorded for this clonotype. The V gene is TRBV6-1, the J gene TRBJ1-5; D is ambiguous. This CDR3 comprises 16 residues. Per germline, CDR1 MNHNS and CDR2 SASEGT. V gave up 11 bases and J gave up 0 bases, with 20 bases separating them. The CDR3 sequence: CASQLEDGHSNQPQHF. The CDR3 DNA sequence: TGTGCCTCCCAGCTTGAAGATGGCCATAGCAATCAGCCCCAGCATTTT.

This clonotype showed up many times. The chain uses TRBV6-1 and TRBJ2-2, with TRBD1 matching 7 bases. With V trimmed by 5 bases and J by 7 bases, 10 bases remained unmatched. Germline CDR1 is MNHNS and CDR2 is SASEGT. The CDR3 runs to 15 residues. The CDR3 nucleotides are TGTGCCAGCAGTCCTGACAGGGCCTACGGCGGGGAGCTGTTTTTT. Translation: CASSPDRAYGGELFF.

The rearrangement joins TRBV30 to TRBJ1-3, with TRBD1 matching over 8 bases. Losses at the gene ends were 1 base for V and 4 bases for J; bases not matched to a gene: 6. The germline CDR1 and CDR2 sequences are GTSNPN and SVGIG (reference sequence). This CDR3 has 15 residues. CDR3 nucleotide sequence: TGTGCCTGGAGTGATGGGACAGGAGCCGGAAACACCATATATTTT. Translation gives CAWSDGTGAGNTIYF. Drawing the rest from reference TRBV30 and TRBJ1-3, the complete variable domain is SQTIHQWPATLVQPVGSPLSLECTVEGTSNPNLYWYRQAAGRGLQLLFYSVGIGQISSEVPQNLSASRPQDRQFILSSKKLLLSDSGFYLCAWSDGTGAGNTIYFGEGSWLTVV.

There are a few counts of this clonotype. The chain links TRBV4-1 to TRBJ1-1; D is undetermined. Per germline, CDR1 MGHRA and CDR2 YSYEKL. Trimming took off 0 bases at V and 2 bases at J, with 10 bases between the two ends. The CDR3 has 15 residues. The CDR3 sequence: CASSQDTGINTEAFF. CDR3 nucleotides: TGCGCCAGCAGCCAAGATACGGGGATTAACACTGAAGCTTTCTTT.